Listed here are 22 T cell receptor beta chains from one sample, sequenced in a study of blood T cell repertoires in COVID-19. Sequenced by immunoSEQ multiplex PCR; TCRdb stores in-frame clones only, minus some. The sample lists about 200,000 clones; around 86% were seen once. Sequencing was carried out using PBMCs or T cells enriched from blood (not recorded which). Receptors were obtained from a man aged 40-49 years with acute COVID-19.

In this sample, this clone turned up once. The chain has TRBV29-1 and TRBJ2-7; 8 bases align to TRBD1. The V segment lost 7 bases and the J segment 3 bases; nucleotides outside the gene matches: 11. There are 14 residues in the CDR3. The germline V gene has CDR1 SQVTM and CDR2 ANQGSEA. DNA of the CDR3: TGCAGCGATTTATCCGGGACAGGACTCTACGAGCAGTACTTC. Encoded protein: CSDLSGTGLYEQYF.

The chain is built from TRBV9 and TRBJ1-3; D is unresolved. This CDR3 has 16 residues. Looked up from germline, CDR1 is SGDLS and CDR2 is YYNGEE. Trimming pared 4 bases from V and 0 bases from J, leaving 14 bases between. The CDR3 sequence: CASSTDPTYSGNTIYF. The DNA of the CDR3 is TGTGCCAGCAGCACCGATCCGACATACTCTGGAAACACCATATATTTT.

The chain recombines TRBV19 with TRBJ1-5; the match to TRBD1 covers 8 bases. The CDR3 totals 16 residues. Trimming cost V 6 bases and J 7 bases; bases outside gene matches: 14. The germline gives CDR1 LNHDA, CDR2 SQIVND (reference sequence). This CDR3 reads CASRDRVRGKEQPQHF. The CDR3 nucleotides are TGTGCCAGTAGGGACAGGGTGCGAGGGAAAGAGCAGCCCCAGCATTTT.

CDR3 protein: CAWKSGTANSPLHF. CDR3 nucleotides: TGTGCCTGGAAGTCCGGGACAGCCAATTCACCCCTCCACTTT. The chain recombines TRBV30 with TRBJ1-6; 7 bases match TRBD1. Trimming cost V 4 bases and J 7 bases; bases outside gene matches: 7. This CDR3 region has 14 residues. The germline V gene has CDR1 GTSNPN and CDR2 SVGIG (reference sequence).

The chain combines TRBV5-6 with TRBJ1-4, with 7 bases lining up with TRBD1. The trim removed 4 bases at V and 4 bases at J, leaving 7 bases unmatched. Germline lookup yields CDR1 SGHDT and CDR2 YYEEEE. This CDR3 has 15 residues. The DNA of the CDR3 is TGTGCCAGCAGCGAGGGGGCGCGGGGTAATGAAAAACTGTTTTTT. This sequence encodes CASSEGARGNEKLFF.

The rearrangement uses TRBV9 and TRBJ2-2; 9 bases agree with TRBD1. Germline loops: CDR1 SGDLS, CDR2 YYNGEE. The CDR3 has 16 residues. V lost 4 bases to trimming and J lost 4 bases; unmatched junction nucleotides: 8. The CDR3 region is CASSKTGTGSTGELFF. CDR3 nucleotide sequence: TGTGCCAGCAGCAAAACCGGGACAGGGTCCACCGGGGAGCTGTTTTTT.

V gene TRBV10-1 combines with J gene TRBJ1-1, with a possible D match to TRBD1 (5 bases). Between the trimmed V and J ends, which lost 4 bases and 5 bases, there was a span of 11 bases. Per the germline V gene, CDR1 is WNHNN and CDR2 is SYGVQD (reference sequence). The CDR3 length is 13 residues. DNA of the CDR3: TGCGCCAGCAGTGGCCAGGGATGGACTGAAGCTTTCTTT. Its translation is CASSGQGWTEAFF.

The J gene is TRBJ2-2, the V gene TRBV6-6; 11 nucleotides match TRBD1. Germline lookup yields CDR1 MNHNY and CDR2 SVGAGI (reference sequence). V shed 7 bases, J shed 7 bases, and the junction held 5 bases outside the gene matches. The CDR3 loop spans 14 amino acids. CDR3 protein: CASTGQGAGGELFF. CDR3 bases: TGTGCCAGCACCGGACAGGGGGCGGGCGGGGAGCTGTTTTTT.

V usage is TRBV9 and J usage is TRBJ1-5, with D perhaps matching TRBD1 (5 bases). The CDR3 contains 13 residues. V shed 0 bases and J shed 6 bases, with 7 bases lying between them. Germline V lookup: CDR1 SGDLS, CDR2 YYNGEE. Here the CDR3 reads CASSVAGSQPQHF. The CDR3 nucleotides are TGTGCCAGCAGCGTAGCAGGGTCTCAGCCCCAGCATTTT.

This rearrangement joins TRBV28 to TRBJ2-2, with no clear D. Germline values: CDR1 MDHEN, CDR2 SYDVKM. There are 12 residues in the CDR3. Trimming removed 3 bases from V and 7 bases from J, with 6 bases in between. The CDR3 nucleotides read TGTGCCAGCAGTTTTTACTTCGGGGAGCTGTTTTTT. Translating gives CASSFYFGELFF.

The CDR3 loop reads CASSHGTSNQPQHF. The CDR3 DNA reads as TGTGCCAGCAGCCACGGGACTTCCAATCAGCCCCAGCATTTT. This rearrangement joins TRBV13 to TRBJ1-5; a weak D match, TRBD1 (5 bases). V was pared by 5 bases and J by 3 bases, with 11 bases between. The CDR3 has 14 amino acids. Per the germline V gene, CDR1 is PRHDT and CDR2 is FYEKMQ (reference sequence). Combining the CDR3 with reference TRBV13 and TRBJ1-5 gives the whole variable domain AAGVIQSPRHLIKEKRETATLKCYPIPRHDTVYWYQQGPGQDPQFLISFYEKMQSDKGSIPDRFSAQQFSDYHSELNMSSLELGDSALYFCASSHGTSNQPQHFGDGTRLSIL.

This clone was seen once. The V call is TRBV27, the J call TRBJ2-1; a weak D match, TRBD1 (6 bases). The V and J ends lost 3 bases and 4 bases respectively, with 13 bases between them. CDR1 MNHEY and CDR2 SMNVEV come from the germline V gene (reference sequence). CDR3 length: 15 residues. In DNA form, the CDR3 reads TGTGCCAGCAGTTTCCCGGGACACCCATACAATGAGCAGTTCTTC. Its translation: CASSFPGHPYNEQFF.

This chain connects TRBV14 to TRBJ2-2; a weak D match, TRBD1 (5 bases). Looked up from germline, CDR1 is SGHDN and CDR2 is FVKESK. The CDR3 sequence is 17 residues long. Trimming stripped 3 bases from V and 4 bases from J, with 18 bases between. CDR3 in amino acids: CASSHLPLTGVTGELFF. The CDR3 DNA is TGTGCCAGCAGCCACTTACCTCTTACAGGTGTCACCGGGGAGCTGTTTTTT.

The gene calls are TRBV24-1 and TRBJ2-1; 7 positions match TRBD1. V was pared by 4 bases and J by 0 bases, with 2 bases of the junction left unmatched. Per germline, CDR1 KGHDR and CDR2 SFDVKD. The CDR3 sequence is 15 residues long. The CDR3 reads CATSDWTGSYNEQFF. In DNA, the CDR3 is TGTGCCACCAGTGACTGGACAGGCTCCTACAATGAGCAGTTCTTC.

The chain combines TRBV28 with TRBJ1-5; D is unclear. The CDR3 is 14 residues long. The V gene's germline CDR1 is MDHEN and CDR2 SYDVKM. With 3 bases removed from V and 0 bases from J, the gap between germline ends came to 6 bases. For the CDR3, the DNA is TGTGCCAGCAGTTTCGGGGATAGCAATCAGCCCCAGCATTTT. Protein: CASSFGDSNQPQHF.

The chain combines TRBV24-1 with TRBJ1-5; a possible D gene is TRBD1 (6 bases). With 5 bases removed from V and 4 bases from J, the gap between germline ends came to 8 bases. The germline CDR1 and CDR2 sequences are KGHDR and SFDVKD. CDR3 size: 13 residues. CDR3 DNA: TGTGCCACCAGTGGGCAGGGGAATCAGCCCCAGCATTTT. This encodes CATSGQGNQPQHF.

CDR3: CASSPQGSNTEAFF. CDR3 nucleotides: TGCGCCAGCAGCCCACAGGGCTCGAACACTGAAGCTTTCTTT. The rearrangement links TRBV5-1 to TRBJ1-1, with D perhaps TRBD1 (6 bases). The CDR3 has 14 amino acids. The germline V gene has CDR1 SGHRS and CDR2 YFSETQ. V shed 4 bases and J shed 1 base, with 11 bases lying between them.

The chain recombines TRBV6-5 with TRBJ1-2, with D tentatively TRBD1 (5 bases). V lost 2 bases and J 1 base, leaving 8 bases between the germline ends. CDR3 length: 14 amino acids. Germline loops: CDR1 MNHEY, CDR2 SVGAGI. The CDR3 region has the DNA TGTGCCAGCAGTTACGACAGACTTAACTATGGCTACACCTTC. Translation: CASSYDRLNYGYTF.

The chain carries TRBV18 and TRBJ2-3, with 14 nucleotides matching TRBD2. This CDR3 is built from 15 residues. V shed 4 bases and J 8 bases; nucleotides not matched to a gene: 5. Germline lookup yields CDR1 KGHSH and CDR2 LQKENI. The CDR3 spells CASSRGLAGETTQYF. The CDR3 bases are TGTGCCAGCTCACGGGGACTAGCGGGGGAGACTACGCAGTATTTT.

The chain is built from TRBV28 and TRBJ2-1, with D perhaps TRBD2 (6 bases). The CDR3 sequence is 16 residues long. The ends were cut back, 3 bases at V and 3 bases at J, with 15 bases in the middle. Germline CDR1 MDHEN, CDR2 SYDVKM. The CDR3 here is CASSLIADKGYNEQFF. The CDR3 DNA sequence: TGTGCCAGCAGTTTGATAGCGGACAAGGGCTACAATGAGCAGTTCTTC. The whole variable domain, remainder taken from reference TRBV28 and TRBJ2-1, is DVKVTQSSRYLVKRTGEKVFLECVQDMDHENMFWYRQDPGLGLRLIYFSYDVKMKEKGDIPEGYSVSREKKERFSLILESASTNQTSMYLCASSLIADKGYNEQFFGPGTRLTVL.

The chain couples TRBV4-2 to TRBJ2-7; D may be TRBD2 (5 bases). The CDR3 loop spans 15 amino acids. The germline CDR1 and CDR2 sequences are LGHNA and YNFKEQ. Trimming shortened V by 6 bases and J by 0 bases, and 15 bases separated the two germline ends. CDR3 DNA sequence: TGTGCCAGCAGTCCTGCCCTGACTAACTCCTACGAGCAGTACTTC. It codes for CASSPALTNSYEQYF.

The chain has TRBV19 and TRBJ2-2; 7 bases fit TRBD1. The germline V gene has CDR1 LNHDA and CDR2 SQIVND (reference sequence). V lost 0 bases, J lost 1 base, and 2 bases stayed unmatched. This CDR3 comprises 16 residues. CDR3 amino acids: CASSIDRTGNTGELFF. In DNA, the CDR3 is TGTGCCAGTAGTATAGATCGGACAGGGAACACCGGGGAGCTGTTTTTT.